One and the same sample provided the 11 T cell receptor beta chains below, sequenced in a study of blood T cell repertoires in COVID-19. The table came from immunoSEQ multiplex PCR; TCRdb's copy has only in-frame clones and leaves some out. The sample holds around 190,000 clones; approximately 80% are singletons and the top ten take around 6.8%. Sequences were obtained from peripheral blood. These receptors were obtained from a human donor in a cohort sampled during active COVID-19.

The chain is built from TRBV6-6 and TRBJ1-5; D is perhaps TRBD1 (6 bases). The CDR3 spans 14 residues. In germline, CDR1 is MNHNY, CDR2 SVGAGI (reference sequence). With 1 base removed from V and 7 bases from J, the gap between germline ends came to 11 bases. In DNA, the CDR3 is TGTGCCAGCAGTTACTACAGGGTTAACCAGCCCCAGCATTTT. It is translated as CASSYYRVNQPQHF.

This clone was seen a handful of times. The gene calls are TRBV2 and TRBJ2-1, with D possibly being TRBD1 (6 bases). Trimming pared 7 bases from V and 1 base from J, leaving 17 bases between. The CDR3 totals 16 residues. Germline V gene lookup returns CDR1 SNHLY and CDR2 FYNNEI. The CDR3 loop reads CASTQEAGASYNEQFF. The CDR3 DNA sequence: TGTGCCAGCACCCAGGAGGCAGGGGCTTCCTACAATGAGCAGTTCTTC.

This chain's CDR3 is CASSVGVGTDTQYF. The CDR3 bases are TGTGCCAGCAGCGTAGGAGTTGGCACAGATACGCAGTATTTT. The rearrangement joins TRBV9 to TRBJ2-3; D is unclear. This CDR3 is 14 amino acids long. Germline V gene lookup returns CDR1 SGDLS and CDR2 YYNGEE. V lost 0 bases and J 1 base, leaving 6 bases between the germline ends.

The V call is TRBV19, the J call TRBJ1-4; a weak D match, TRBD1 (5 bases). V was cut by 8 bases and J by 0 bases, with 22 bases left in between. The CDR3 has 18 amino acids. Germline-derived CDR1 and CDR2 are LNHDA and SQIVND (reference sequence). The CDR3 here is CASWGDPGKETTNEKLFF. The CDR3 bases are TGTGCCAGTTGGGGGGATCCGGGGAAGGAGACAACTAATGAAAAACTGTTTTTT.

This chain uses TRBV5-6 with TRBJ1-1, with D uncertain. The CDR3 extends over 14 amino acids. Germline V CDR1 and CDR2: SGHDT, YYEEEE. V was trimmed by 3 bases and J by 5 bases, leaving 14 bases between them. Here the CDR3 reads CASSSREVRTEAFF. The CDR3, as DNA: TGTGCCAGCAGCTCCCGGGAAGTGCGTACTGAAGCTTTCTTT.

The rearrangement links TRBV5-1 to TRBJ1-1, with D possibly TRBD1 on 5 matching bases. Germline lookup yields CDR1 SGHRS and CDR2 YFSETQ. V lost 3 bases and J 2 bases, leaving 14 bases between the germline ends. The CDR3 runs to 15 residues. The CDR3 nucleotides are TGCGCCAGCAGCTCGGACCCGACAGCCAACACTGAAGCTTTCTTT. Amino acid sequence: CASSSDPTANTEAFF.

The genes are TRBV6-2 or TRBV6-3 and TRBJ2-1; no clear D. Germline V gene lookup returns CDR1 MNHEY and CDR2 SVGEGT. Between the trimmed V and J ends, which lost 2 bases and 2 bases, there was a span of 10 bases. CDR3 length equals 15 residues. CDR3 loop: CASSYLRNPYNEQFF. CDR3 DNA: TGTGCCAGCAGTTACCTGAGAAACCCCTACAATGAGCAGTTCTTC.

A single count supports this clone. V usage is TRBV5-4 and J usage is TRBJ1-3; 7 positions agree with TRBD1. This CDR3 region has 20 residues. Unmatched junction bases numbered 18, after V lost 3 bases and J lost 0 bases. CDR1 SGHNT and CDR2 YYREEE come from the germline V gene (reference sequence). Here the CDR3 reads CASSSNPGQTLRSSGNTIYF. The CDR3 region has the DNA TGTGCCAGCAGCTCCAACCCGGGACAGACCCTGAGGAGCTCTGGAAACACCATATATTTT.

This clone was observed a few times. CDR3 sequence: CASSRDSNSPLHF. The CDR3 coding sequence is TGCGCCAGCAGCCGGGACAGTAATTCACCCCTCCACTTT. The chain employs TRBV5-1 and TRBJ1-6, with 7 nucleotides matching TRBD1. The CDR3 contains 13 residues. The J segment lost 6 bases and the V segment lost 4 bases, leaving 1 base of the junction unmatched. From germline, CDR1 is SGHRS and CDR2 YFSETQ.

This clone was observed once. The chain recombines TRBV10-3 with TRBJ2-3; a weak D match, TRBD1 (6 bases). The length of the CDR3 is 12 residues. The germline CDR1 and CDR2 sequences are ENHRY and SYGVKD. Trimming took 9 bases from V and 4 from J, leaving 11 bases between them. The CDR3 sequence is CAIATGADTQYF. The CDR3 DNA is TGTGCCATTGCGACAGGCGCAGATACGCAGTATTTT.

The V and J genes are TRBV19 and TRBJ1-2, with 7 nucleotides matching TRBD1. This CDR3 comprises 16 residues. With V trimmed by 5 bases and J by 3 bases, 12 bases remained unmatched. The germline V gene has CDR1 LNHDA and CDR2 SQIVND (reference sequence). CDR3 coding DNA: TGTGCCAGTAGTTCCCTCCCGGGACAGAGGGACTATGGCTACACCTTC. The encoded protein is CASSSLPGQRDYGYTF.